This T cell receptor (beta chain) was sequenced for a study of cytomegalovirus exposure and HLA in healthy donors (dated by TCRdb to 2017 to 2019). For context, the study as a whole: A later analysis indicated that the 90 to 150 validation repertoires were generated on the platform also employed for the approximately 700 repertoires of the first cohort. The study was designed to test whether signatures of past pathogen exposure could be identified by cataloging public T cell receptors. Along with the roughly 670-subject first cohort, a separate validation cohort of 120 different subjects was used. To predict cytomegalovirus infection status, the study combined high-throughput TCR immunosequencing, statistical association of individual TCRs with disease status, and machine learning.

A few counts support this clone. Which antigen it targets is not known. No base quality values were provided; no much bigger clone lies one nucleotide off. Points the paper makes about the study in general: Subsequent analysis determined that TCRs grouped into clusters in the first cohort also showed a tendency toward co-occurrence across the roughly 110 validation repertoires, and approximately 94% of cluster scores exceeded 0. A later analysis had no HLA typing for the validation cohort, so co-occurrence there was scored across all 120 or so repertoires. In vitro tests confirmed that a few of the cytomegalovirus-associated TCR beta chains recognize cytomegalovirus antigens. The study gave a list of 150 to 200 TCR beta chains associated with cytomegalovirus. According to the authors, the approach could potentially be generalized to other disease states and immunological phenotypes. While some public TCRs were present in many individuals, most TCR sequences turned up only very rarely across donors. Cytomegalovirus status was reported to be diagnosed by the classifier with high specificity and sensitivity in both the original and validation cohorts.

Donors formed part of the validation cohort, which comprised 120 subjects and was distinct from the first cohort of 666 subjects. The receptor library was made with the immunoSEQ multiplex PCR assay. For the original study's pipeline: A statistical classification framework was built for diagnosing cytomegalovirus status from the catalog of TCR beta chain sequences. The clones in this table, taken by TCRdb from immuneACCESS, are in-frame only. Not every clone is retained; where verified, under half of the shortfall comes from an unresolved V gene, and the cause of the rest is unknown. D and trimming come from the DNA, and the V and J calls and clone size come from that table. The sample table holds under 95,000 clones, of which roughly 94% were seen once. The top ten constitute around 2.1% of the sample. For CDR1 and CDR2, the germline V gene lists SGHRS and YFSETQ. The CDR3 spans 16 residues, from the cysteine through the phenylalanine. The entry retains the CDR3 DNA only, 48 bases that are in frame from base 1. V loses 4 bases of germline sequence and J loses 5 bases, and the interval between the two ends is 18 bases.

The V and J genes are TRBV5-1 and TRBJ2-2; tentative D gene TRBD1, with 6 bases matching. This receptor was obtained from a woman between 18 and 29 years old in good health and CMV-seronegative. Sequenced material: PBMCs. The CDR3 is CASSPQTGSRTGELFF. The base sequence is TGCGCCAGCAGCCCCCAGACAGGAAGTCGTACCGGGGAGCTGTTTTTT.